Many counts were recorded for the clone carrying this T cell receptor beta chain. Its antigen is unidentified. CDR3 length: 13 residues. The ends lost 4 bases at V and 9 bases at J; junction bases unmatched: 5. Germline V CDR1 and CDR2: SGHRS, YFSETQ. These data belong to a study of T-cell reconstitution after alpha-beta-depleted transplantation in children. Whole-study findings and limits: T-cell counts and diversity at one year following transplant were attributed mainly to newly produced T cells. Recipient T cells and thymic progenitors that survived gave rise to the high TCRbeta diversity observed at day 60 in some patients. It was reported that alpha-beta T cells came from several hundred expanded graft clones (about two months after transplant).

Unique molecular identifiers featured in how the TCRbeta library was prepared. Via MiXCR, TCRdb re-called the PCR reads, giving one row per CDR3 protein. Here the sample spans 200,000 to 250,000 distinct CDR3 sequences, 11% being singletons. This clonotype was obtained from a child less than two years old with acute myeloid leukemia, due to receive a stem cell transplant. The chain uses TRBV5-1 and TRBJ2-1, with TRBD2 matching over 9 bases. Here the sequenced sample was PBMCs, taken before TCRalphabeta/CD19-depleted stem cell transplant. The CDR3 here is CASSPGLATEQFF. CDR3 sequence (DNA): TGCGCCAGCAGCCCCGGACTAGCGACTGAGCAGTTCTTC.